The 8 T cell receptor beta chains below all came from one sample that was sequenced in a study of T cell responses to AZD1222 COVID-19 vaccine. Clones were sequenced by immunoSEQ multiplex PCR, and TCRdb holds only the in-frame ones, with some missing. The sample shows approximately 140,000 clones, approximately 90% of them seen only once. Source: peripheral blood, taken on day 0 of AZD1222 vaccination. The receptors were sampled from an adult in good health.

The chain employs TRBV11-3 and TRBJ1-4; the D is unclear. The CDR3 is 16 residues long. The germline V gene has CDR1 SGHNT and CDR2 YENEEA. The V end was cut by 5 bases, the J end by 8 bases, with 21 bases between. The CDR3 bases are TGTGCCAGCAGCCTCACGATGGACTTAGTTAGGGAAAAACTGTTTTTT. It is translated as CASSLTMDLVREKLFF.

The gene calls are TRBV7-2 and TRBJ1-1; D gene ambiguous. Germline V gene sequence: CDR1 SGHTA, CDR2 FQGNSA. Between the trimmed V and J ends, which lost 1 base and 1 base, there was a span of 7 bases. The CDR3 length is 14 residues. DNA for the CDR3: TGTGCCAGCAGCTTAGGGTGGGGGAACACTGAAGCTTTCTTT. Its translation is CASSLGWGNTEAFF.

V and J are TRBV7-2 and TRBJ2-2; maybe TRBD2 (7 bases). Looked up from germline, CDR1 is SGHTA and CDR2 is FQGNSA. CDR3 length: 14 amino acids. V lost 2 bases to trimming and J lost 6 bases, with 10 bases between them. The CDR3 DNA reads as TGTGCCAGCAGCTTAATGGGGGGGCCCGGGGAGCTGTTTTTT. Translation: CASSLMGGPGELFF.

This clone was seen just once. The V call is TRBV5-1, the J call TRBJ2-1; 8 nucleotides align to TRBD2. V gave up 4 bases and J gave up 6 bases; unmatched junction bases: 9. From germline, CDR1 is SGHRS and CDR2 YFSETQ. The CDR3 totals 15 residues. The CDR3 DNA sequence: TGCGCCAGCAGCAGGTTGTCGGGGGGGCCCAATGAGCAGTTCTTC. Its protein is CASSRLSGGPNEQFF.

This chain links TRBV2 with TRBJ1-1; tentative D call: TRBD1 (6 bases). This CDR3 is 12 amino acids long. V was pared by 8 bases and J by 5 bases, with 12 bases between. The germline gives CDR1 SNHLY, CDR2 FYNNEI. This CDR3 reads CASRSGETEAFF. The CDR3 bases are TGTGCCAGCCGTTCAGGGGAGACTGAAGCTTTCTTT.

V gene TRBV19 combines with J gene TRBJ1-4; D may be TRBD1 (5 bases). CDR1 and CDR2 from the germline V gene are LNHDA and SQIVND (reference sequence). V shed 7 bases and J shed 0 bases, with 9 bases lying between them. The length of the CDR3 is 14 residues. The CDR3 reads CASKGSATNEKLFF. CDR3 DNA: TGTGCCAGTAAGGGGTCAGCAACTAATGAAAAACTGTTTTTT.

The gene calls are TRBV9 and TRBJ2-7; D is unresolved. V lost 3 bases and J 7 bases, leaving 8 bases between the germline ends. Germline V CDR1 and CDR2: SGDLS, YYNGEE. The CDR3 is made up of 11 amino acids. CDR3 in DNA: TGTGCCAGCAGCGGACCCTTGGAGCAGTACTTC. Protein: CASSGPLEQYF.

The V call is TRBV5-1, the J call TRBJ2-5; no firm D call. The ends were cut back, 0 bases at V and 1 base at J, with 7 bases in the middle. This CDR3 is built from 14 residues. The V gene's germline CDR1 is SGHRS and CDR2 YFSETQ. The CDR3 here is CASSLAPGQETQYF. As DNA, the CDR3 is TGCGCCAGCAGCTTGGCCCCAGGCCAAGAGACCCAGTACTTC.